This T cell receptor (beta chain) was profiled in a study of regulatory T cells in long-lasting Graves disease. Regarding time point: persistent/refractory GD, antithyroid drugs over 5 years with positive TRAb. TCR sequences were obtained from RNA taken from PBMCs. The CDR3 sequence is 17 residues long. V was shortened by 5 bases and J by 0 bases, with 16 bases between the two germline ends. Germline CDR1 and CDR2: MNHEY and SMNVEV (reference sequence). With iRepertoire HTBI primers and Arm-PCR of CDR3 regions, TCR beta libraries were built. One entry per CDR3 protein, called by TCRdb with MiXCR from the multiplex PCR reads. The sample has 450,000 or so distinct CDR3 sequences, around 20% seen once.

This TCR was recovered from a female donor with Graves disease. This material consisted of peripheral blood mononuclear cells (PBMCs), taken when the disease was refractory, from a patient treated with antithyroid drugs. The chain has TRBV27 and TRBJ1-4; D unclear. CDR3 amino acids: CASSGSFLRTTNEKLFF. The CDR3 DNA reads TGTGCCAGCAGTGGGTCGTTCTTGCGCACAACTAATGAAAAACTGTTTTTT.